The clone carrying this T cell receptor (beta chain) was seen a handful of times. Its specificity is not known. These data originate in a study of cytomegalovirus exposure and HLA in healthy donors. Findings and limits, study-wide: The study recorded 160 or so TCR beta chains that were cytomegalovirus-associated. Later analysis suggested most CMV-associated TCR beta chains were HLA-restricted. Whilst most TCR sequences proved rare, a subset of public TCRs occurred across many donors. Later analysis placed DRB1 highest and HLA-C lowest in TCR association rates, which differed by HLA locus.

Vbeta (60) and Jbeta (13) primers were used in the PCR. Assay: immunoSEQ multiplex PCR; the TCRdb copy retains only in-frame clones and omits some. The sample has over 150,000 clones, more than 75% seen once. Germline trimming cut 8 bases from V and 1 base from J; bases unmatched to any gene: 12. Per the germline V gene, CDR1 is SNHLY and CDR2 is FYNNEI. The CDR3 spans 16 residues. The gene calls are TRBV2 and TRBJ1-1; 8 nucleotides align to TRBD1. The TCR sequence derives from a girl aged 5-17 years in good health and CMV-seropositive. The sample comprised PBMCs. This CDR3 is CASSHRTDRENTEAFF. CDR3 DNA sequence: TGTGCCAGCTCCCACCGTACGGACAGGGAGAACACTGAAGCTTTCTTT.